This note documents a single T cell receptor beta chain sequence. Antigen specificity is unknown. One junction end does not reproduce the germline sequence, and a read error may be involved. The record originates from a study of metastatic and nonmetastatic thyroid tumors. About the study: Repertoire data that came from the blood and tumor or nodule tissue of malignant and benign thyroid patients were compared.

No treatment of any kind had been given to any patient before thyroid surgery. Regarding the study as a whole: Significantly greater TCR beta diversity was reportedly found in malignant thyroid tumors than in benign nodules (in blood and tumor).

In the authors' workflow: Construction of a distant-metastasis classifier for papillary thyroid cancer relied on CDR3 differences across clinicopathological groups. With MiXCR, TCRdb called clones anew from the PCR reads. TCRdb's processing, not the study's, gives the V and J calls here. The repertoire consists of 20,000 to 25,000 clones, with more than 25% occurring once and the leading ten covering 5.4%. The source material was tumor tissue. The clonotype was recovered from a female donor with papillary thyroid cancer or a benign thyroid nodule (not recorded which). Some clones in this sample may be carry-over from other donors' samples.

CDR3 amino acids: CASSRLAGVNTYTQYF. In DNA, the CDR3 is TGTGCCAGCAGCCGGTTAGCGGGGGTGAACACATATACGCAGTATTTT. The rearrangement links TRBV11-2 to TRBJ2-3, with TRBD2 matching 9 bases. CDR1 and CDR2 (germline): SGHAT, FQNNGV. The CDR3 spans 16 residues.